This is a list of T cell receptor beta chains from one sample in a study of tumor-infiltrating lymphocytes in primary liver carcinoma. TCRdb analysed the multiplex PCR reads with MiXCR anew, one entry per CDR3 protein. The sample includes roughly 120,000 distinct CDR3 sequences, approximately 70% of them seen just once. Sequencing was performed on liver tumor tissue from sampling region 1. These TCRs come from a woman aged 55-70 years with primary liver carcinoma and hepatitis B virus infection. Both conserved end residues are part of each CDR3.

j_call	v_call	cdr3_aa
TRBJ2-7	TRBV28	CATDRTSADYEQYF
TRBJ2-5	TRBV19	CASSIGREQETQYF
TRBJ1-1	TRBV14	CASSQYRMNIEAFF
TRBJ2-3	TRBV5-1	CASSLGASETSTDTQYF
TRBJ2-5	TRBV29-1	CSGGSGGGGLETQYF
TRBJ2-2	TRBV11-2	CASRRTFGELFF
TRBJ2-6	TRBV12-3/TRBV12-4	CASSLRRAGANVPTF
TRBJ1-1	TRBV28	CASTSPAHTEAFF
TRBJ2-3	TRBV14	CASSSLSTDTQYF
TRBJ1-2	TRBV5-5	CASSLLDTANYDYTF
TRBJ1-5	TRBV28	CASSILWRSNQPQHF
TRBJ2-3	TRBV5-1	CASSKGQGADTQYF
TRBJ1-2	TRBV5-1	CASSGGLRNYGYTF
TRBJ2-6	TRBV29-1	CSVAPLSGANVLPF
TRBJ2-5	TRBV11-3	CGSSLQGRETRYF
TRBJ1-4	TRBV7-6	CASSPSGSGTNEKLFF
TRBJ2-3	TRBV11-2	CVSSLDSTGTSTDTQYF
TRBJ2-5	TRBV6-6	CASSYSGGVGQETQYF
TRBJ1-6	TRBV11-2	CASSFSGPYNSPLHF
TRBJ2-3	TRBV10-3	CAINSTAGTGGADTQYF
TRBJ2-6	TRBV7-2	CASSQLGRSSGANVLTF
TRBJ2-5	TRBV19	CASSPGQGMETQYF
TRBJ2-2	TRBV11-1	CASSLLAIGANTEELFF
TRBJ2-7	TRBV11-2	CPSNSTGVEQYF
TRBJ1-1	TRBV11-2	CASSSKHAEAFF
TRBJ2-1	TRBV11-3	CASSAGGYDEQSF
TRBJ1-2	TRBV7-9	CTSSPVSYGYTF
TRBJ1-4	TRBV6-5	CASSYWLNKKLFF
TRBJ1-2	TRBV2	CASSEAGTALLGYIF
TRBJ1-3	TRBV4-2	CPSSHSGPSGGNTIYF
.	TRBV11-2	CASSQWAGREQFF
TRBJ2-7	TRBV29-1	CSVDSAGGPYEQYF
TRBJ2-1	TRBV5-1	CASSLEGFNEQFF
TRBJ2-2	TRBV7-9	CASSLDTSGELFF
TRBJ1-2	TRBV7-9	CASSPDRGDYGYTF
TRBJ2-2	TRBV11-2	CACSPPQGPTGELFF